These 28 T cell receptor beta chains share one sample of origin, sequenced in a study of cytomegalovirus exposure and HLA in healthy donors. The PCR contained 60 Vbeta and 13 Jbeta primers. Using immunoSEQ multiplex PCR, the repertoire was profiled, and TCRdb retains in-frame clones only, with some absent. The sample carries under 200,000 clones, 80% to 90% recorded once. Material for sequencing was PBMCs. The source of these receptors is a woman aged 18-30 years in good health and CMV-seronegative.

The chain links TRBV19 to TRBJ1-3; D not certain. CDR1 LNHDA and CDR2 SQIVND come from the germline V gene (reference sequence). Trimming removed 8 bases from V and 0 bases from J, with 14 bases in between. The CDR3 contains 15 residues. DNA for the CDR3: TGTGCCAGTGGTACTTTACCGAGCTCTGGAAACACCATATATTTT. This encodes CASGTLPSSGNTIYF.

The genes are TRBV19 and TRBJ2-7; possibly TRBD2 for D (7 bases). Germline V gives CDR1 LNHDA, CDR2 SQIVND (reference sequence). This CDR3 is built from 14 residues. The ends were cut back, 5 bases at V and 6 bases at J, with 17 bases in the middle. The CDR3, as DNA: TGTGCCAGTAGTGACCGAGGGGGGGGTCTCGAGCAGTACTTC. The encoded protein is CASSDRGGGLEQYF. The entire variable domain, with the rest obtained from reference TRBV19 and TRBJ2-7, is as follows: DGGITQSPKYLFRKEGQNVTLSCEQNLNHDAMYWYRQDPGQGLRLIYYSQIVNDFQKGDIAEGYSVSREKKESFPLTVTSAQKNPTAFYLCASSDRGGGLEQYFGPGTRLTVT.

V usage is TRBV7-9 and J usage is TRBJ2-1; 8 nucleotides agree with TRBD2. Trimming took 5 bases from V and 15 from J; bases not matched to a gene: 9. The germline V gene has CDR1 SEHNR and CDR2 FQNEAQ (reference sequence). The CDR3 has 12 amino acids. CDR3 sequence (DNA): TGTGCCAGCAGCCTATCGGGACTAGTGTGGTTCTTC. This codes for CASSLSGLVWFF.

The J gene is TRBJ2-3, the V gene TRBV5-1; D perhaps matches TRBD2 (5 bases). V lost 1 base, J lost 1 base, and 13 bases lay in between. Germline CDR1 SGHRS, CDR2 YFSETQ. The CDR3 spans 16 residues. The CDR3 spells CASSLNGMGGTDTQYF. CDR3 DNA sequence: TGCGCCAGCAGCTTGAACGGGATGGGTGGCACAGATACGCAGTATTTT.

V usage is TRBV28 and J usage is TRBJ2-6; 7 bases are shared with TRBD1. This CDR3 is built from 15 residues. Looked up from germline, CDR1 is MDHEN and CDR2 is SYDVKM. With V trimmed by 5 bases and J by 2 bases, 3 bases remained unmatched. The CDR3 nucleotides read TGTGCCAGCAGTCTTACAGGGGCTGGGGCCAACGTCCTGACTTTC. Translated: CASSLTGAGANVLTF.

The chain employs TRBV6-5 and TRBJ1-2; 9 bases agree with TRBD1. The CDR3 spans 14 residues. After removal of 7 bases from V and 2 bases from J, the junction contained 5 bases not matched to a gene. CDR1 MNHEY and CDR2 SVGAGI come from the germline V gene. CDR3 nucleotide sequence: TGTGCCAGCAAAGAAACAGGGGGCAACTATGGCTACACCTTC. This codes for CASKETGGNYGYTF.

The rearrangement joins TRBV12-5 to TRBJ1-1, with 10 nucleotides matching TRBD1. CDR1 is LGHNT and CDR2 is FRNRAP in the germline V gene. This CDR3 has 17 residues. V shed 0 bases and J 1 base; nucleotides not matched to a gene: 5. The CDR3 protein is CASGLVLGQGKNTEAFF. As DNA, the CDR3 is TGTGCTAGTGGTTTGGTACTGGGACAGGGGAAGAACACTGAAGCTTTCTTT.

The V and J genes are TRBV28 and TRBJ2-7, with 7 nucleotides matching TRBD2. J lost 1 base, V lost 2 bases, and 8 bases had no gene match. Germline CDR1 reads MDHEN; CDR2 reads SYDVKM. The CDR3 runs to 16 residues. DNA for the CDR3: TGTGCCAGCAGTTTACCGCCTGGGGGGGGATCCTACGAGCAGTACTTC. Translation gives CASSLPPGGGSYEQYF.

The genes are TRBV11-2 and TRBJ1-4; D remains ambiguous. In germline, CDR1 is SGHAT, CDR2 FQNNGV. Deletions cut 3 bases from V and 4 bases from J, with 15 bases between. This CDR3 is 16 amino acids long. The CDR3 nucleotides read TGTGCCAGCAGCTTCACCGCGAAATCCCGTAATGAAAAACTGTTTTTT. Translation: CASSFTAKSRNEKLFF.

This clone was detected once. The chain links TRBV10-1 to TRBJ2-5; D might be TRBD2 (6 bases). The J call may be mistaken, given a closer DNA end match to TRBJ2-7. Germline loops: CDR1 WNHNN, CDR2 SYGVQD (reference sequence). This CDR3 region has 13 residues. Here the CDR3 reads CASSEPSSDEQYF. The CDR3 DNA follows: TGCGCCAGCAGTGAGCCCTCTAGCGACGAGCAGTACTTC.

The V and J genes are TRBV4-1 and TRBJ2-1; the D gene is possibly TRBD1 (6 bases). The ends were cut back, 8 bases at V and 6 bases at J, with 26 bases in the middle. The CDR3 contains 17 residues. The germline V gene encodes CDR1 MGHRA and CDR2 YSYEKL. The CDR3: CASCKLQGHSLGNEQFF. DNA for the CDR3: TGCGCCAGCTGCAAGCTCCAGGGACACTCCTTGGGCAATGAGCAGTTCTTC.

V gene TRBV2 combines with J gene TRBJ2-6, with 11 positions matching TRBD1. Germline CDR1 SNHLY, CDR2 FYNNEI. This CDR3 spans 15 amino acids. Trimming removed 8 bases from V and 4 bases from J; junction bases left unmatched: 4. CDR3 loop: CASGTGGSGANVLTF. Here the CDR3 DNA reads TGTGCCAGCGGGACAGGGGGATCGGGGGCCAACGTCCTGACTTTC. Variable domain in full (rest from reference TRBV2 and TRBJ2-6): EPEVTQTPSHQVTQMGQEVILRCVPISNHLYFYWYRQILGQKVEFLVSFYNNEISEKSEIFDDQFSVERPDGSNFTLKIRSTKLEDSAMYFCASGTGGSGANVLTFGAGSRLTVL.

This clone appeared a single time. V is TRBV15 and J is TRBJ2-5; a weak D match, TRBD2 (6 bases). Germline lookup yields CDR1 LNHNV and CDR2 YYDKDF (reference sequence). Trimming cost V 8 bases and J 4 bases, with 11 bases left between them. CDR3 length equals 12 residues. CDR3 protein: CATGGSVETQYF. The CDR3 nucleotides are TGTGCCACCGGAGGGTCCGTAGAGACCCAGTACTTC.

The V and J genes are TRBV11-2 and TRBJ2-5, with 9 bases that match TRBD2. The junction had 9 bases not matched to a gene; V was cut back by 8 bases and J by 2 bases. CDR1 is SGHAT and CDR2 is FQNNGV in the germline V gene. The CDR3 covers 15 residues. CDR3 DNA: TGTGCCAGCCACCAGGTGACTAGCGGACAAGAGACCCAGTACTTC. Translation: CASHQVTSGQETQYF.

This clone has a handful of counts. CDR3 bases: TGTGCCAGCAGTTACGAGCGGGGGCGAGTGGATGGCTACACCTTC. Residues: CASSYERGRVDGYTF. The rearrangement links TRBV6-5 to TRBJ1-2; TRBD1 is a possible D gene (6 bases). This CDR3 contains 15 residues. The germline gives CDR1 MNHEY, CDR2 SVGAGI. V was trimmed by 2 bases and J by 6 bases, leaving 16 bases between them.

J is TRBJ2-1 and V is TRBV20-1, with TRBD1 matching 8 bases. This CDR3 region has 11 residues. V trimming: 5 bases; J trimming: 6 bases; junction bases outside the gene matches: 0. Germline CDR1 is DFQATT and CDR2 is SNEGSKA (reference sequence). The CDR3 is CSADRGNEQFF. The CDR3, as DNA: TGCAGTGCTGACAGGGGCAATGAGCAGTTCTTC.

The chain links TRBV28 to TRBJ1-6; D remains ambiguous. Trimming cost V 7 bases and J 6 bases, with 10 bases left between them. The CDR3 covers 13 residues. Germline-derived CDR1 and CDR2 are MDHEN and SYDVKM. The CDR3 region is CASTGNTNSPLHF. CDR3 coding DNA: TGTGCCAGCACGGGGAATACTAATTCACCCCTCCACTTT. The variable domain in full, completed from reference TRBV28 and TRBJ1-6, reads DVKVTQSSRYLVKRTGEKVFLECVQDMDHENMFWYRQDPGLGLRLIYFSYDVKMKEKGDIPEGYSVSREKKERFSLILESASTNQTSMYLCASTGNTNSPLHFGNGTRLTVT.

This rearrangement joins TRBV5-5 to TRBJ2-5; 7 nucleotides agree with TRBD2. CDR3 length equals 14 residues. Germline CDR1 reads SGHKS; CDR2 reads YYEKEE (reference sequence). Losses at the gene ends were 3 bases for V and 2 bases for J; bases not matched to a gene: 4. The CDR3 nucleotides are TGTGCCAGCAGCTCTACTAGCGAGCAAGAGACCCAGTACTTC. This encodes CASSSTSEQETQYF. Looking up the rest from reference TRBV5-5 and TRBJ2-5 gives the full variable domain: DAGVTQSPTHLIKTRGQQVTLRCSPISGHKSVSWYQQVLGQGPQFIFQYYEKEERGRGNFPDRFSARQFPNYSSELNVNALLLGDSALYLCASSSTSEQETQYFGPGTRLLVL.

The chain carries TRBV5-8 and TRBJ1-5; 8 bases match TRBD1. The CDR3 extends over 15 amino acids. Per the germline V gene, CDR1 is SGHTS and CDR2 is YDEGEE. The junction had 8 bases not matched to a gene; V was cut back by 2 bases and J by 7 bases. This CDR3 reads CASSFLPAGGQPQHF. Here the CDR3 DNA reads TGTGCCAGCAGCTTCCTCCCGGCAGGGGGCCAGCCCCAGCATTTT. Combining the CDR3 with reference TRBV5-8 and TRBJ1-5 gives the whole variable domain EAGVTQSPTHLIKTRGQQATLRCSPISGHTSVYWYQQALGLGLQFLLWYDEGEERNRGNFPPRFSGRQFPNYSSELNVNALELEDSALYLCASSFLPAGGQPQHFGDGTRLSIL.

The V gene is TRBV11-3, the J gene TRBJ2-3, with D possibly being TRBD1 (6 bases). The CDR3 consists of 16 residues. The germline V gene encodes CDR1 SGHNT and CDR2 YENEEA. V was cut by 5 bases and J by 0 bases, with 15 bases left in between. The CDR3 bases are TGTGCCAGCAGCCGCAGGGGAAATCCTAGCACAGATACGCAGTATTTT. Translated: CASSRRGNPSTDTQYF.

This sequence joins TRBV28 and TRBJ1-1; D possibly corresponds to TRBD1 (6 bases). The ends were cut back, 4 bases at V and 6 bases at J, with 18 bases in the middle. This CDR3 region has 15 residues. Germline V gene lookup returns CDR1 MDHEN and CDR2 SYDVKM. CDR3 in DNA: TGTGCCAGCAGTTCCTCAGGGGTATCGGGCTCTGAAGCTTTCTTT. This encodes CASSSSGVSGSEAFF.

The chain joins TRBV27 to TRBJ1-1; tentative D call: TRBD1 (6 bases). The CDR3 is 15 residues long. The germline CDR1 and CDR2 sequences are MNHEY and SMNVEV (reference sequence). V gave up 5 bases and J gave up 3 bases, with 16 bases separating them. The CDR3 spells CASSDLQGTDTEAFF. As DNA, the CDR3 is TGTGCCAGCAGTGATTTGCAGGGGACGGACACTGAAGCTTTCTTT.

A few counts support this clone. This chain connects TRBV10-3 to TRBJ2-3; TRBD2 aligns across 9 bases. CDR3 length equals 15 residues. CDR1 and CDR2 from the germline V gene are ENHRY and SYGVKD. The trim removed 4 bases at V and 1 base at J, leaving 3 bases unmatched. The DNA for the CDR3 is TGTGCCATCAGTGGGAGGACTAGCGGCACAGATACGCAGTATTTT. This sequence encodes CAISGRTSGTDTQYF.

The chain carries TRBV28 and TRBJ2-1, with TRBD2 matching 8 bases. The germline CDR1 and CDR2 sequences are MDHEN and SYDVKM. The CDR3 runs to 15 residues. V lost 6 bases to trimming and J lost 7 bases; unmatched junction nucleotides: 11. CDR3 loop: CASSSGGAGVNEQFF. The CDR3 bases are TGTGCCAGCAGCTCCGGGGGAGCGGGAGTGAATGAGCAGTTCTTC.

This clone occurred a few times. The chain recombines TRBV2 with TRBJ2-3; D not resolved. Germline V CDR1 and CDR2: SNHLY, FYNNEI. The CDR3 consists of 15 residues. V lost 6 bases to trimming and J lost 1 base, with 14 bases between them. The CDR3 coding sequence is TGTGCCAGCAGCTATAGAGAAGTCCGCACAGATACGCAGTATTTT. Protein: CASSYREVRTDTQYF.

The chain combines TRBV6-6 with TRBJ1-2, with no clear D. Deletions cut 0 bases from V and 4 bases from J, with 9 bases between. The CDR3 sequence is 14 residues long. The V gene's germline CDR1 is MNHNY and CDR2 SVGAGI (reference sequence). The CDR3 DNA sequence: TGTGCCAGCAGTTACTCGGGCACCACCTATGGCTACACCTTC. This translates into CASSYSGTTYGYTF.

The chain couples TRBV6-7 to TRBJ1-1, with D tentatively TRBD1 (5 bases). TRBV6-7 is flagged as an ORF with uncertain function. The length of the CDR3 is 14 residues. The germline V and J ends were trimmed by 7 bases and 3 bases, with 15 bases remaining between them. The CDR3 region is CASIQQETHTEAFF. DNA of the CDR3: TGTGCCAGCATTCAACAGGAGACCCACACTGAAGCTTTCTTT.

The chain joins TRBV5-1 to TRBJ1-5; D possibly corresponds to TRBD1 (6 bases). The CDR3 runs 14 residues. V shed 0 bases and J shed 4 bases, with 8 bases lying between them. The germline V gene encodes CDR1 SGHRS and CDR2 YFSETQ. This CDR3 is CASSLGDTNQPQHF. CDR3 bases: TGCGCCAGCAGCTTGGGGGACACTAATCAGCCCCAGCATTTT.